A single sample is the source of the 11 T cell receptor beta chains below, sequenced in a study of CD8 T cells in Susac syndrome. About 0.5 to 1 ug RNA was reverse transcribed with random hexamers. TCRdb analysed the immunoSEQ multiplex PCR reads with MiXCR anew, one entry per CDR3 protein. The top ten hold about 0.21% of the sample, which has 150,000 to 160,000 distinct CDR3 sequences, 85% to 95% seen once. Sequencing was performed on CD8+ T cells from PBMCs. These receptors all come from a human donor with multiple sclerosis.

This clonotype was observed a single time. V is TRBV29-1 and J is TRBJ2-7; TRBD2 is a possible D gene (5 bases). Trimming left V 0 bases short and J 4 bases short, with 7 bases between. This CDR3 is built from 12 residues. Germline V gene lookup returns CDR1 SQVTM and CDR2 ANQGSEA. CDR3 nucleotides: TGCAGCGTTGAAGAAGGAGGTTACGAGCAGTACTTC. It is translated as CSVEEGGYEQYF.

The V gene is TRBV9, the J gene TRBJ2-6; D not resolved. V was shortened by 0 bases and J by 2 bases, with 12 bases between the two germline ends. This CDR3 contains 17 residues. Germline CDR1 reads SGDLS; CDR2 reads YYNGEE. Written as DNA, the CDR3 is TGTGCCAGCAGCGTAGATCGGCAAGGGCCTGGGGCCAACGTCCTGACTTTC. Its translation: CASSVDRQGPGANVLTF. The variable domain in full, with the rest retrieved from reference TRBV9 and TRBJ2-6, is DSGVTQTPKHLITATGQRVTLRCSPRSGDLSVYWYQQSLDQGLQFLIQYYNGEERAKGNILERFSAQQFPDLHSELNLSSLELGDSALYFCASSVDRQGPGANVLTFGAGSRLTVL.

CDR3 protein: CASSPRQGGNSPLHF. The CDR3 DNA follows: TGTGCCAGCAGTCCTCGACAGGGTGGGAATTCACCCCTCCACTTT. The chain joins TRBV28 to TRBJ1-6; 7 bases are a match to TRBD1. V lost 5 bases to trimming and J lost 7 bases; unmatched junction nucleotides: 8. CDR1 and CDR2 from the germline V gene are MDHEN and SYDVKM. The CDR3 extends over 15 amino acids.

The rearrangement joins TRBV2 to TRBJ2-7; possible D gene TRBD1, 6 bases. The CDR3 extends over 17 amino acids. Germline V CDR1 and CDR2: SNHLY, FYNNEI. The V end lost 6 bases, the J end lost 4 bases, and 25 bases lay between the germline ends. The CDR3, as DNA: TGTGCCAGCAGCCCAGGGGCAGAAGTTCCCTCCAAATACGAGCAGTACTTC. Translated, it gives CASSPGAEVPSKYEQYF.

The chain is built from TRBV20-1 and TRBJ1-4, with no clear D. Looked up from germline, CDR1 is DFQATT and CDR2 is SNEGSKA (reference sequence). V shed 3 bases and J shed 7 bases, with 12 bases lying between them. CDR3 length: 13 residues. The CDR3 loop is CSARDGLFEKLFF. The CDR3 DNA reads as TGCAGTGCTAGGGACGGCCTTTTTGAAAAACTGTTTTTT.

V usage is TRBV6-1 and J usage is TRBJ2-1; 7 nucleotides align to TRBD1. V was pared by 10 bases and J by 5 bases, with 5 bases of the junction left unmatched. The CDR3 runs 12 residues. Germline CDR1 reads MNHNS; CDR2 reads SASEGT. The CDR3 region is CATWDRNNEQFF. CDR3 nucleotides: TGTGCCACCTGGGACAGAAACAATGAGCAGTTCTTC.

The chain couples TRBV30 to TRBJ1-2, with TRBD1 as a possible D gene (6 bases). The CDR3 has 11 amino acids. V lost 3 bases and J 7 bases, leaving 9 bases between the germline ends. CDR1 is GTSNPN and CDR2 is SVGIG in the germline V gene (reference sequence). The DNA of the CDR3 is TGTGCCTGGAGCACAGGGAGTGGCTACACCTTC. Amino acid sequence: CAWSTGSGYTF.

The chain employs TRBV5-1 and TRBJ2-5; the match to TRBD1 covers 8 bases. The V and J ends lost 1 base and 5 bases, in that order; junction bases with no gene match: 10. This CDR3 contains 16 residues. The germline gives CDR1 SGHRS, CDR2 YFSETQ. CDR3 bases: TGCGCCAGCAGCTTGCGAAGGACAGGGTTACGGGAGACCCAGTACTTC. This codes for CASSLRRTGLRETQYF.

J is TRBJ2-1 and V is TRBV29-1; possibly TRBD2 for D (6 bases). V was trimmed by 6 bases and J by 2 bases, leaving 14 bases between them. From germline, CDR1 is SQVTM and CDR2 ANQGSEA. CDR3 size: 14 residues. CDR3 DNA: TGCAGCGTGCGACACGGGAGCCCCTACAATGAGCAGTTCTTC. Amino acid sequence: CSVRHGSPYNEQFF.

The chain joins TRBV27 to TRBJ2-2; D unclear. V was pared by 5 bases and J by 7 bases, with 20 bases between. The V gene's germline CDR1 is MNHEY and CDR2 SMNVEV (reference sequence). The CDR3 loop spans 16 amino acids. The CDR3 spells CASSGRALEPDGELFF. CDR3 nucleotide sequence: TGTGCCAGCAGTGGCCGGGCCCTAGAACCCGACGGGGAGCTGTTTTTT.

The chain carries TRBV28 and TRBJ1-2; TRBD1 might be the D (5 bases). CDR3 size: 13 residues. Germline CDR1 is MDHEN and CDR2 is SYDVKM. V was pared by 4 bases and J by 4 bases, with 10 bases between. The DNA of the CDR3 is TGTGCCAGCAGTTCCACCGACAGCTATGGCTACACCTTC. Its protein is CASSSTDSYGYTF.